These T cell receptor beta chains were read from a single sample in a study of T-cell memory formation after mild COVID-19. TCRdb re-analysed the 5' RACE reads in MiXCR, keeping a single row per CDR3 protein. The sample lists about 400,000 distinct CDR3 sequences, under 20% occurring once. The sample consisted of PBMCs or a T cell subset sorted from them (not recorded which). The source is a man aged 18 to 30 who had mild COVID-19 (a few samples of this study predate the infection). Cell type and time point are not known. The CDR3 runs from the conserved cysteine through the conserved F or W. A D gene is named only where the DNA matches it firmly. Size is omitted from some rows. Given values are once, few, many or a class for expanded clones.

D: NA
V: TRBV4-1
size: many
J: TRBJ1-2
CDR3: CASSQIVQYGYTF
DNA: TGCGCCAGCAGCCAAATTGTACAGTATGGCTACACCTTC

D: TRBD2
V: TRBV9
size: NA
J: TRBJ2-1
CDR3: CASSVAGGNTYNEQFF
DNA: TGTGCCAGCAGCGTAGCGGGGGGGAATACCTACAATGAGCAGTTCTTC

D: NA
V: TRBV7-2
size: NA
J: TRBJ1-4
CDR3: CASSSMGGPSEKLFF
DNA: TGTGCCAGCAGCTCGATGGGGGGTCCCAGCGAAAAACTGTTTTTT

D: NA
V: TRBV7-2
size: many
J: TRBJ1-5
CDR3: CASSLTKNQPQHF
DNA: TGTGCCAGCAGCTTAACAAAAAATCAGCCCCAGCATTTT

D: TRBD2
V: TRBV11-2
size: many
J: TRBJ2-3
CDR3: CASSLGTSGGLWADTQYF
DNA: TGTGCCAGCAGCTTAGGCACTAGCGGGGGGCTGTGGGCAGATACGCAGTATTTT

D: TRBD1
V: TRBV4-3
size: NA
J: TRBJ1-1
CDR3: CASSQEGGWLNTEAFF
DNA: TGCGCCAGCAGCCAAGAAGGGGGCTGGTTGAACACTGAAGCTTTCTTT

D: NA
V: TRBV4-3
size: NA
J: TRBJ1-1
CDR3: CASSPRTLASAEAFF
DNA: TGCGCCAGCAGCCCCCGCACCTTAGCATCGGCTGAAGCTTTCTTT

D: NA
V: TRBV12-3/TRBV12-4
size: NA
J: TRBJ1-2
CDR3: CASSLTDGNIDYGYTF
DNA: TGTGCCAGCAGTTTAACGGATGGTAACATCGACTATGGCTACACCTTC

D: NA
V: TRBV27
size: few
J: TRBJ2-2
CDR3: CASSLSRAGELFF
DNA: TGTGCCAGCAGTTTATCGAGGGCAGGGGAGCTGTTTTTT

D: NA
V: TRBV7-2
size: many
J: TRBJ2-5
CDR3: CASSYTGGGQEETQYF
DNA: TGTGCCAGCAGCTACACCGGGGGAGGTCAGGAAGAGACCCAGTACTTC

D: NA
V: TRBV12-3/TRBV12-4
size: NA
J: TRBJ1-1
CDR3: CASSAYRVTEAFF
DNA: TGTGCCAGCAGCGCCTACAGGGTCACTGAAGCTTTCTTT

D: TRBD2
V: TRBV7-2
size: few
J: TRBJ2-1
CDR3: CASSRTGTSAVNEQFF
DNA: TGTGCCAGCAGCAGAACCGGGACTAGCGCGGTCAATGAGCAGTTCTTC

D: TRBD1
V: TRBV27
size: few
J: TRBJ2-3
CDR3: CASSTGGADTQYF
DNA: TGTGCCAGCAGTACAGGGGGCGCAGATACGCAGTATTTT

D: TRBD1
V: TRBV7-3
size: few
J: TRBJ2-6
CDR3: CASSSSHGTAGANVLTF
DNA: TGTGCCAGCAGCTCTTCCCATGGGACAGCTGGGGCCAACGTCCTGACTTTC

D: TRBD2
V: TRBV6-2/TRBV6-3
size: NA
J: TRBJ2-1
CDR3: CASSWAGGGEQFF
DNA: TGTGCCAGCAGTTGGGCGGGGGGCGGTGAGCAGTTCTTC

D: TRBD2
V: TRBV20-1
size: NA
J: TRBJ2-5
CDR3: CSARDPVTSEETQYF
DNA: TGCAGTGCTAGAGATCCGGTTACTAGCGAGGAGACCCAGTACTTC

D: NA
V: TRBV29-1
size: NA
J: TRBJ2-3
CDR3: CSVSDRPDTDTQYF
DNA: TGCAGCGTTTCCGACAGGCCGGACACAGATACGCAGTATTTT

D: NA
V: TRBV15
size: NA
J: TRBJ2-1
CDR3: CATSTPPGQNYNEQFF
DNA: TGTGCCACCAGCACTCCGCCCGGACAGAACTACAATGAGCAGTTCTTC

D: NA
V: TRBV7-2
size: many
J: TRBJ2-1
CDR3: CASSLARLEGENEQFF
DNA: TGTGCCAGCAGCTTAGCCCGTCTAGAAGGTGAGAATGAGCAGTTCTTC

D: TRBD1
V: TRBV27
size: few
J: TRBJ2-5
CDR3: CASLNPLGQARETQYF
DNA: TGTGCCAGCCTTAATCCACTCGGACAGGCCCGAGAGACCCAGTACTTC

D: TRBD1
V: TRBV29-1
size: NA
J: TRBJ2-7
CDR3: CSVAGTGQNTYEQYF
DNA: TGCAGCGTTGCGGGGACGGGACAGAATACCTACGAGCAGTACTTC

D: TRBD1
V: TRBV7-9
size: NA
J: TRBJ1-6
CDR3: CASSLAQPGQGFRSPLHF
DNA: TGTGCCAGCAGCTTAGCCCAGCCCGGACAGGGGTTTAGGTCACCCCTCCACTTT

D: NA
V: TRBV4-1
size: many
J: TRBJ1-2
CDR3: CASSQVSGLGGYTF
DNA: TGCGCCAGCAGCCAAGTTTCAGGGCTGGGCGGCTACACCTTC

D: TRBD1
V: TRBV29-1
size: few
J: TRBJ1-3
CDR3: CSVGAGQGGSGNTIYF
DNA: TGCAGCGTTGGAGCCGGACAGGGGGGTTCTGGAAACACCATATATTTT

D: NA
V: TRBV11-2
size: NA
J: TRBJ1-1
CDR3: CASSLNRVATEAFF
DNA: TGTGCCAGCAGCTTAAACAGGGTTGCCACTGAAGCTTTCTTT

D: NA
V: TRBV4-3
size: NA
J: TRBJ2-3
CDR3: CASSQSNTARSSTDTQYF
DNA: TGCGCCAGCAGCCAATCCAACACGGCTAGATCTAGCACAGATACGCAGTATTTT

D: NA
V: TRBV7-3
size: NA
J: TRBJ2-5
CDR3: CASSLRVGGRGETQYF
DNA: TGTGCCAGCAGCTTAAGAGTAGGCGGTAGGGGCGAGACCCAGTACTTC

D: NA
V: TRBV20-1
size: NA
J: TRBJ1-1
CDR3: CSAFPGRSNTEAFF
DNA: TGCAGTGCTTTCCCGGGGCGGTCGAACACTGAAGCTTTCTTT

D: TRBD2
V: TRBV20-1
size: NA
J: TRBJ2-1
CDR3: CSARAPSGGSSYNEQFF
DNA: TGCAGTGCTAGAGCCCCTAGCGGGGGGAGCTCCTACAATGAGCAGTTCTTC

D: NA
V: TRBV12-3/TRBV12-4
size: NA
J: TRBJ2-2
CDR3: CASSFTRELFF
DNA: TGTGCCAGCAGTTTTACCCGGGAGCTGTTTTTT

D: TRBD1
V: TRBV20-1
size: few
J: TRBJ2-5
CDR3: CSAVDRGRETQYF
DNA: TGCAGTGCCGTGGACAGGGGGCGGGAGACCCAGTACTTC

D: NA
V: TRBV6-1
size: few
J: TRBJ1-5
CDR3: CASSEPRRNQPQHF
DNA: TGTGCCAGCAGTGAACCTAGGAGGAATCAGCCCCAGCATTTT

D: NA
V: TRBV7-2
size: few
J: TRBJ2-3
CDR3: CASSLVPGASDTQYF
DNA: TGTGCCAGCAGTCTAGTTCCGGGGGCTTCAGATACGCAGTATTTT

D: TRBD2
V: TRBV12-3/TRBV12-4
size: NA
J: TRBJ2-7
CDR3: CASSRPSGGAFFEQYF
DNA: TGTGCCAGCAGCCGACCTAGCGGGGGGGCCTTTTTTGAGCAGTACTTC

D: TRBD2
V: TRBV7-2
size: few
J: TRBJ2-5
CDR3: CASSLPASGGGETQYF
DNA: TGTGCCAGCAGCTTACCTGCTAGCGGGGGCGGAGAGACCCAGTACTTC

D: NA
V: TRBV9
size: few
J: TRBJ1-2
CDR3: CASSPMNYGYTF
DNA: TGTGCCAGCAGCCCCATGAACTATGGCTACACCTTC

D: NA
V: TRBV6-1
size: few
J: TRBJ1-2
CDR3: CASSENMAGYGYTF
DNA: TGTGCCAGCAGTGAAAATATGGCAGGCTATGGCTACACCTTC

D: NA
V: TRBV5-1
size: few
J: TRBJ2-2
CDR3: CASSRISAGNTGELFF
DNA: TGCGCCAGCAGCAGGATATCGGCGGGGAACACCGGGGAGCTGTTTTTT

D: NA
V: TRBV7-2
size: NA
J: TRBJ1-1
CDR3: CASSFEQSVNTEAFF
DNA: TGTGCCAGCAGCTTTGAACAGAGCGTGAACACTGAAGCTTTCTTT

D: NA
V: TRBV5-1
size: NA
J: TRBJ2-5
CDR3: CASSLARTSGETQYF
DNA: TGCGCCAGCAGCTTGGCCCGGACGAGCGGGGAGACCCAGTACTTC

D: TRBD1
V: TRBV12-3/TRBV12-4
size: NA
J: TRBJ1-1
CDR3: CASSMGQRNTEAFF
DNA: TGTGCCAGCAGTATGGGACAGAGGAACACTGAAGCTTTCTTT

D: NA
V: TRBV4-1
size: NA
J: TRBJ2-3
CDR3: CASSQGLGRSTDTQYF
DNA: TGCGCCAGCAGCCAAGGACTAGGCCGTAGCACAGATACGCAGTATTTT

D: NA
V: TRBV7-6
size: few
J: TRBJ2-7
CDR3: CASSFPTGEQYF
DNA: TGTGCCAGCAGCTTTCCGACGGGTGAGCAGTACTTC

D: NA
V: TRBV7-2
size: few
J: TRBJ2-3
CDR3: CASSLRGVHDTQYF
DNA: TGTGCCAGCAGCTTACGGGGAGTCCACGATACGCAGTATTTT

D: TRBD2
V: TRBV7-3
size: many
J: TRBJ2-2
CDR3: CASSFPSGGLNTGELFF
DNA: TGTGCCAGCAGCTTCCCAAGCGGGGGCCTTAACACCGGGGAGCTGTTTTTT

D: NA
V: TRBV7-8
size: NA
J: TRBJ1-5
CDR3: CASSARDGSIHQPQHF
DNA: TGTGCCAGCAGCGCCCGGGACGGATCCATCCATCAGCCCCAGCATTTT

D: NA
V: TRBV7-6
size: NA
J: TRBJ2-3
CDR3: CASSSYAGTDTQYF
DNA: TGTGCCAGCAGCTCCTACGCGGGAACAGATACGCAGTATTTT

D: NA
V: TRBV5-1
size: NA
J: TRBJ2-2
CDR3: CASNSGATGELFF
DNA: TGCGCCAGCAATTCAGGGGCCACCGGGGAGCTGTTTTTT

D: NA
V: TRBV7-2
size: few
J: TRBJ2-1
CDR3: CASSLPYKGEEQFF
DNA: TGTGCCAGCAGCTTGCCCTACAAAGGGGAAGAGCAGTTCTTC